At least ten counts were recorded for the clone carrying this T cell receptor beta chain. Its cognate antigen is unknown. Authors' analysis steps: Variation in CDR3 across clinicopathological groups served as the basis for constructing a distant-metastasis classifier in papillary thyroid cancer. TCRdb re-called the PCR reads with MiXCR. Clone size and V and J calls follow TCRdb, not the original study. The sample has 30,000 to 40,000 clones, approximately 20% seen once; the top ten hold 18%. The junction had 18 bases not matched to a gene; V was cut back by 7 bases and J by 7 bases. Germline V gene data show CDR1 as SGHAT and CDR2 as FQDESV (reference sequence). The CDR3 is made up of 18 amino acids. This specimen belongs to a study of metastatic and nonmetastatic thyroid tumors. Study background: Across peripheral blood and tumor or nodule tissue samples taken from malignant and benign thyroid patients, the repertoires were compared with one another. Findings of the study overall: Benign nodules reportedly had significantly lower TCR beta diversity than malignant thyroid tumors in blood and tumor.

Patients were all untreated before their thyroid surgery. The chain recombines TRBV11-1 with TRBJ2-5; TRBD2 agrees at 13 bases. This clonotype was sampled from a female donor with papillary thyroid cancer or a benign thyroid nodule (not recorded which). Some clones in this sample may be carry-over from other donors' samples. The sequenced sample was blood. The CDR3 protein is CASNLGLAGWAEGWTQYF. The CDR3 nucleotides read TGTGCCAGCAACCTGGGACTAGCGGGATGGGCGGAAGGGTGGACCCAGTACTTC.